This is a list of T cell receptor beta chains from one sample in a study of OX40 agonist ivuxolimab in advanced cancers. The method was immunoSEQ multiplex PCR; TCRdb's version includes in-frame clones alone and lacks a portion of them. The table lists 35,000 to 45,000 clones, 65% to 90% of them singletons. This sample comprised CD4+ or CD8+ T cells sorted from blood, obtained in a trial of the OX40 agonist ivuxolimab. These receptor sequences come from an adult with an advanced solid tumor such as melanoma, head and neck, liver or kidney cancer. Each CDR3 is given with its conserved first and last residue. The D gene is left open where the match is weak. The size field is filled for only some rows; it gives once, few, many or a size class.

j_call d_call clone_size v_call cdr3_nt cdr3_aa
TRBJ2-3 TRBD2 NA TRBV9 TGTGCCAGCAGCGTAGCCGGGGATAGCGGGGGGACGCAGTATTTT CASSVAGDSGGTQYF
TRBJ1-3 NA NA TRBV18 TGTGCCAGCTCACCACCGGTATCCGTTCAAACTGGAAACACCATATATTTT CASSPPVSVQTGNTIYF
TRBJ1-1 TRBD1 NA TRBV5-6 TGTGCCAGCAGCGTCCGACAGGGACTGAACACTGAAGCTTTCTTT CASSVRQGLNTEAFF
TRBJ1-1 TRBD1 NA TRBV28 TGTGCCAGCAGCCCGAGTTTCAGGGGGGGGCATACTGAAGCTTTCTTT CASSPSFRGGHTEAFF
TRBJ1-2 NA NA TRBV7-9 TGTGCCAGCAGCTTACAGCGGGGGGCAGGGTATGGCTACACCTTC CASSLQRGAGYGYTF
TRBJ1-4 NA NA TRBV7-2 TGTGCCAGCAGCCCCAAGGGACCTCCCGGCGGAAAACTGTTTTTT CASSPKGPPGGKLFF
TRBJ1-3 TRBD1 NA TRBV11-2 TGTGCCAGCAGCATCCGGGACAGCGGTGGAGTTAGTGGAAACACCATATATTTT CASSIRDSGGVSGNTIYF
TRBJ1-6 TRBD1 NA TRBV27 TGTGCCAGCAGTTCAGGACAGGGTGTCTCACCCCTCCACTTT CASSSGQGVSPLHF
TRBJ1-1 TRBD1 NA TRBV29-1 TGCAGCGTTACAGGGGGCCACACTGAAGCTTTCTTT CSVTGGHTEAFF
TRBJ2-5 TRBD1 NA TRBV10-2 TGCGCCAGCACCCCGACAGGGGGCAGGGAGACCCAGTACTTC CASTPTGGRETQYF
TRBJ2-5 TRBD2 NA TRBV18 TGTGCCAGCTCACCACCGGCCCTGGTCGGGGGGGAAGAGACCCAGTACTTC CASSPPALVGGEETQYF
TRBJ2-7 NA NA TRBV29-1 TGCAGCGTTGATAGGGTGGGCTCCTACGAGCAGTACTTC CSVDRVGSYEQYF
TRBJ1-2 NA NA TRBV6-1 TGTGCCAGCAGTAGACAGGTTGACTATGGCTACACCTTC CASSRQVDYGYTF
TRBJ1-1 NA NA TRBV28 TGTGCCAGCAGTCTTCGGACACCTCCTGAAGCTTTCTTT CASSLRTPPEAFF
TRBJ1-1 TRBD1 NA TRBV25-1 TGTGCCAGCAGTGATCCCGGGACAGGGATAGAGGCTGAAGCTTTCTTT CASSDPGTGIEAEAFF
TRBJ2-7 NA NA TRBV5-8 TGTGCCAGCAGCTTAGTCGGATCCACCTACGAGCAGTACTTC CASSLVGSTYEQYF
TRBJ2-7 TRBD1 NA TRBV7-2 TGTGCCAGCAGCGCTAGTGGACAGGGGAAGAAGTACGAGCAGTACTTC CASSASGQGKKYEQYF
TRBJ2-4 NA NA TRBV28 TGTGCCAGCAGCCACTTGGGGGGCCAAGCCAAAAACATTCAGTACTTC CASSHLGGQAKNIQYF
TRBJ2-6 NA NA TRBV15 TGTGCCACCAGCAGAAAGGGGGCTGGGGCCAACGTCCTGACTTTC CATSRKGAGANVLTF
TRBJ1-6 NA NA TRBV11-2 TGTGCCAGCAGCTTAGATCATCTGAGCTCCTATAATTCACCCCTCCACTTT CASSLDHLSSYNSPLHF
TRBJ1-2 NA few TRBV5-6 TGTGCCAGCAGCTTAGCTAACTATGGCTACACCTTC CASSLANYGYTF
TRBJ1-1 NA NA TRBV6-5 TGTGCCAGCACAAACCCTCGGGGGTTGAACACTGAAGCTTTCTTT CASTNPRGLNTEAFF
TRBJ1-2 NA NA TRBV18 TGTGCCAGCTCGAAAGAGTATGGCTACACCTTC CASSKEYGYTF
TRBJ1-2 NA NA TRBV28 TGTGCCAGCAGTTACCGGGACAACCATGGCTACACCTTC CASSYRDNHGYTF
TRBJ1-2 NA NA TRBV11-2 TGTGCCAGCAGCTTAGAGGGGGCGGGGTATGGCTACACCTTC CASSLEGAGYGYTF
TRBJ1-2 NA few TRBV19 TGTGCCAGTAGTGGAGGAACCACTAACTATGGCTACACCTTC CASSGGTTNYGYTF
TRBJ2-7 NA once TRBV6-5 TGTGCCAGCAGTTACCCAGGGCGCGAGCAGTACTTC CASSYPGREQYF
TRBJ2-1 TRBD2 NA TRBV7-3 TGTGCCAGCAGCTTAATTAGCGGGACATCCAATGAGCAGTTCTTC CASSLISGTSNEQFF
TRBJ2-7 NA NA TRBV27 TGTGCCAGCAGTTTAGACGTGCGGGGCGCGGGCGAGCAGTACTTC CASSLDVRGAGEQYF
TRBJ1-2 NA once TRBV6-1 TGTGCCAGCAGTGAAGGGCGGGGGGCTCGGTACTATGGCTACACCTTC CASSEGRGARYYGYTF
TRBJ1-1 NA NA TRBV28 TGTGCCAGCAGCGCCGGGGGGGAGGGGCACACTGAAGCTTTCTTT CASSAGGEGHTEAFF
TRBJ2-5 TRBD1 few TRBV7-6 TGTGCCAGCAGCTTAAAGCTCTTGGGACAGAGACTCCAAGAGACCCAGTACTTC CASSLKLLGQRLQETQYF
TRBJ1-6 TRBD1 NA TRBV28 TGTGCCAACAGGGGACAGCCTTATAATTCACCCCTCCACTTT CANRGQPYNSPLHF
TRBJ1-1 NA few TRBV10-3 TGTGCCATCAGGAACAGACATCCTGACACTGAAGCTTTCTTT CAIRNRHPDTEAFF
TRBJ1-1 TRBD1 NA TRBV2 TGTGCCAGCTCCCAGGGGGCGCGAACTGAAGCTTTCTTT CASSQGARTEAFF
TRBJ2-1 TRBD2 NA TRBV6-1 TGTGCCAGCAGTGCTCCACTTCAAAGCGGGGGGGCTGGGAAGGAGCAGTTCTTC CASSAPLQSGGAGKEQFF
TRBJ2-2 NA NA TRBV6-5 TGTGCCAGCAGTTACTCCGGGGTGCGGGCCGGGGAGCTGTTTTTT CASSYSGVRAGELFF
TRBJ1-5 NA NA TRBV5-6 TGTGCCAGCAGCTTGGCTTTGGGGGACACAAATCAGCCCCAGCATTTT CASSLALGDTNQPQHF
TRBJ2-7 NA NA TRBV4-1 TGCGCCAGCAGCCAAGAAGGGGCGGACGTCTACGAGCAGTACTTC CASSQEGADVYEQYF